A single sample is the source of the 4 T cell receptor beta chains below, sequenced in a study of regulatory T cells in long-lasting Graves disease (dated by TCRdb to about 2021). The time point label, read with the paper, signifies: persistent/refractory GD, antithyroid drugs over 5 years with positive TRAb. For both TCR sequencing and RNA sequencing, RNA was extracted from PBMCs using TRIzol. Library preparation was by multiplex PCR. Sequencing used an Illumina HiSeq 4000. iRepertoire HTBI primers and Arm-PCR amplification of CDR3 regions were used to construct TCR beta libraries. TCRdb applied fastp at Q25 and MiXCR to the public reads, then kept only in-frame beta chains. All rows with the same CDR3 protein become a single entry with the most common DNA and genes. In this sample the table shows 650,000 to 700,000 distinct CDR3 sequences, around 30% of which occur a single time. The ten top clones hold 35% to 55% of the sample.

Sample: peripheral blood mononuclear cells (PBMCs), taken when the disease was refractory, from a patient treated with antithyroid drugs. These receptor sequences come from a female donor with Graves disease.

J is TRBJ2-5 and V is TRBV29-1; D remains unclear. From germline, CDR1 is SQVTM and CDR2 ANQGSEA. Trimming left V 4 bases short and J 2 bases short, with 5 bases between. There are 11 residues in the CDR3. CDR3 bases: TGCAGCGTTGCTGAACAAGAGACCCAGTACTTC. Amino acids: CSVAEQETQYF.

The chain is built from TRBV7-2 and TRBJ2-2; 7 bases agree with TRBD1. After removal of 2 bases from V and 4 bases from J, the junction contained 13 bases not matched to a gene. Germline loops: CDR1 SGHTA, CDR2 FQGNSA. This CDR3 spans 18 amino acids. This CDR3 reads CASSLKIRNSGGTGELFF. The CDR3 DNA sequence: TGTGCCAGCAGCTTAAAGATACGAAATTCAGGGGGCACCGGGGAGCTGTTTTTT.

The V gene is TRBV5-1, the J gene TRBJ1-5; 7 nucleotides match TRBD1. The CDR3 spans 15 residues. Germline V gene data show CDR1 as SGHRS and CDR2 as YFSETQ. The V gene end was trimmed by 4 bases and the J gene end by 3 bases; junction bases not matched to a gene: 7. The CDR3 spells CASSTTGENNQPQHF. The CDR3 DNA is TGCGCCAGCAGCACTACAGGGGAGAACAATCAGCCCCAGCATTTT.

CDR3 protein: CASSPDPSGSNTGELFF. The CDR3 DNA reads TGTGCCAGCAGCCCGGATCCTAGCGGGTCGAACACCGGGGAGCTGTTTTTT. The chain combines TRBV3-1 with TRBJ2-2; 8 bases agree with TRBD2. V dropped 4 bases and J dropped 0; count of bases not matched to a gene: 7. This CDR3 region has 17 residues. Germline V gene data show CDR1 as LGHDT and CDR2 as YNNKEL (reference sequence).